This T cell receptor beta chain emerged from a study of graft-versus-host responses after intestinal transplantation. Study-level information: Every one of the recipients received anti-thymocyte globulin induction and afterwards took tacrolimus and steroids for around 3 years.

From germline, CDR1 is KGHSH and CDR2 LQKENI. V shed 6 bases and J shed 0 bases, with 12 bases lying between them. The CDR3 runs to 14 residues. The method was immunoSEQ multiplex PCR; TCRdb's version includes in-frame clones alone and lacks a portion of them. The table includes about 47,000 clones, just under 95% detected once. V usage is TRBV18 and J usage is TRBJ2-7; D uncertain. The sample here was PBMCs, taken around 27 months after a first intestinal transplant, on the day of a second. The sequence was obtained from a human patient who received an intestinal transplant, so some T cells may come from the graft donor. In DNA form, the CDR3 reads TGTGCCAGCTCTCCGACGGCCAGCTCCTACGAGCAGTACTTC. Amino acid sequence: CASSPTASSYEQYF.